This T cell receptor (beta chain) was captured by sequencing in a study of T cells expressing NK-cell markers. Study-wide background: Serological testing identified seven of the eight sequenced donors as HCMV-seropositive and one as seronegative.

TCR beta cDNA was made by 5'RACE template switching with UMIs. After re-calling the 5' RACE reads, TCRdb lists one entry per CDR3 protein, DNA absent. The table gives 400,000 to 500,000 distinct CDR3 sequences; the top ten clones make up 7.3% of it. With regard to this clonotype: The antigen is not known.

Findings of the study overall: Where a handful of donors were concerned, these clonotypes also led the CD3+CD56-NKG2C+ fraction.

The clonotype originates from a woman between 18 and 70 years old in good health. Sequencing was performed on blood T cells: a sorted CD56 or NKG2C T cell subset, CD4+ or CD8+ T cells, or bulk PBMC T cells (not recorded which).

CDR3: CASSDTGPPNYEQYF. This chain uses TRBV6-1 with TRBJ2-7; absent DNA, TCRdb's TRBD2 call cannot be checked. The CDR3 covers 15 residues. Germline-derived CDR1 and CDR2 are MNHNS and SASEGT.